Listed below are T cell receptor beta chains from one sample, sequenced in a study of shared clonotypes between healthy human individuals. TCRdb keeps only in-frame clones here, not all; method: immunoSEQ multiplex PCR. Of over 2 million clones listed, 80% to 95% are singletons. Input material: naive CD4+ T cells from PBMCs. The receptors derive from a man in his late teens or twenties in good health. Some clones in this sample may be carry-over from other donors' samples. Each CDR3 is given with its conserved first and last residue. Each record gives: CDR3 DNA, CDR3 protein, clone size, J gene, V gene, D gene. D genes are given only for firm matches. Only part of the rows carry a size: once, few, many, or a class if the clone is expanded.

TGTGCCAGCAGCTTAGGGGTTAGCAGCTCCTACAATGAGCAGTTCTTC | CASSLGVSSSYNEQFF | - | TRBJ2-1 | TRBV11-3 | -
TGCGCCAGCAGCATACAACAAAATTACGAGCAGTACTTC | CASSIQQNYEQYF | - | TRBJ2-7 | TRBV5-1 | -
TGTGCCAGCAGCTTAACCCGTGGGCTTAGCACAGATACGCAGTATTTT | CASSLTRGLSTDTQYF | - | TRBJ2-3 | TRBV11-2 | -
TGCAGTGCCACGGACAGAGAGACCCAGTACTTC | CSATDRETQYF | - | TRBJ2-5 | TRBV20-1 | -
TGTGCCAGCGTTAGCGGGAGTTACGACAATGAGCAGTTCTTC | CASVSGSYDNEQFF | - | TRBJ2-1 | TRBV2 | TRBD2
TGTGCCAGCAGTGCCCTCTCTGGGGCCAACGTCCTGACTTTC | CASSALSGANVLTF | - | TRBJ2-6 | TRBV27 | -
TGTGCCAGCAGTTTGTGGTCTGGGGGGCGGACTGAAGCTTTCTTT | CASSLWSGGRTEAFF | - | TRBJ1-1 | TRBV27 | -
TGCGCCAGCAGTGGAACTACAGATACGCAGTATTTT | CASSGTTDTQYF | once | TRBJ2-3 | TRBV10-2 | -
TGTGCCAGCAGCTCCGACAGGGTGAGTCAGCCCCAGCATTTT | CASSSDRVSQPQHF | - | TRBJ1-5 | TRBV7-2 | TRBD1
TGTGCCATCAGTGAGGTCACTTTGAACACTGAAGCTTTCTTT | CAISEVTLNTEAFF | - | TRBJ1-1 | TRBV10-3 | -
TGTGCCAGCTCGACTAGCGGGAGTAGAGAGACCCAGTACTTC | CASSTSGSRETQYF | - | TRBJ2-5 | TRBV6-6 | TRBD2
TGTGCCAGCAGTTACGGGCTAGCGGGAGAGATAGATACGCAGTATTTT | CASSYGLAGEIDTQYF | - | TRBJ2-3 | TRBV6-5 | TRBD2
TGTGCCAGCAGTTTGGCCCCTCGGGGGGGGGTCCCGCTCTATAGCAATCAGCCCCAGCATTTT | CASSLAPRGGVPLYSNQPQHF | - | TRBJ1-5 | TRBV28 | -
TGTGCCTGGAGTCTAAGTTCTGGGGCCAACGTCCTGACTTTC | CAWSLSSGANVLTF | - | TRBJ2-6 | TRBV30 | -
TGTGCCAGCAGCTCAGGACTAGCGCAAACCATTCAACCACAGTTCTTC | CASSSGLAQTIQPQFF | - | TRBJ2-1 | TRBV11-3 | TRBD2
TGTGCCAGCAGTGCTGGGGGCAGTCGGACTGAAGCTTTCTTT | CASSAGGSRTEAFF | - | TRBJ1-1 | TRBV25-1 | -
TGCGCCAGCAGCTTGGTTCGCCGGGAGGGCCGTGGGGAGACCCAGTACTTC | CASSLVRREGRGETQYF | - | TRBJ2-5 | TRBV5-1 | TRBD2